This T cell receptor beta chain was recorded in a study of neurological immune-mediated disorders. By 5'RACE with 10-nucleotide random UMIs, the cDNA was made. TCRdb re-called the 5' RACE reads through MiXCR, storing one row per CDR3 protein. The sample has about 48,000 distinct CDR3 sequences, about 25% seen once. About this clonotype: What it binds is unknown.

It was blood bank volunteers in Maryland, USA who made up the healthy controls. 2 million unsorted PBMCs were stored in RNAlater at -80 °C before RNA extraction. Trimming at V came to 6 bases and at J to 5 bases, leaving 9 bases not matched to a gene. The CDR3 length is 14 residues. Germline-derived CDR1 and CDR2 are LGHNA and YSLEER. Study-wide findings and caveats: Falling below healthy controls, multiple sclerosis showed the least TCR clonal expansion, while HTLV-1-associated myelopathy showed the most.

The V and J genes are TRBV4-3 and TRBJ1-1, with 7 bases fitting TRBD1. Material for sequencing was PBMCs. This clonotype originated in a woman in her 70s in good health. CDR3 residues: CASRGGGGYTEAFF. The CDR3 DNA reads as TGCGCCAGCAGGGGGGGAGGGGGCTATACTGAAGCTTTCTTT.